Listed below are T cell receptor beta chains from one sample, sequenced in a study of cytomegalovirus exposure and HLA in healthy donors. Using immunoSEQ multiplex PCR, the repertoire was profiled, and TCRdb retains in-frame clones only, with some absent. The data hold 60,000 to 90,000 clones, with about 67% observed a single time. Sequenced material: PBMCs. These receptors all come from a man aged 40-55 years in good health and CMV-seropositive. The CDR3 runs from the conserved cysteine through the conserved F or W. The D gene is left open where the match is weak. The size field is filled for only some rows; it gives once, few, many or a size class.

CDR3,DNA,J,size,D,V
CASSPGGQEQFF,TGTGCCAGCAGCCCCGGAGGACAGGAGCAGTTCTTC,TRBJ2-1,.,.,TRBV14
CSVGAGANYGYTF,TGCAGCGTGGGGGCGGGGGCTAACTATGGCTACACCTTC,TRBJ1-2,once,.,TRBV29-1
CASSLQGANEKLFF,TGTGCCAGCAGTTTACAGGGGGCTAATGAAAAACTGTTTTTT,TRBJ1-4,few,TRBD1,TRBV5-4
CAWSVGGELFF,TGTGCCTGGAGTGTAGGGGGGGAACTGTTTTTT,TRBJ1-4,.,.,TRBV30
CASSEAWLNTGELFF,TGTGCCAGCAGTGAAGCTTGGCTGAACACCGGGGAGCTGTTTTTT,TRBJ2-2,.,.,TRBV2
CASSDVGPRETQYF,TGTGCCAGCAGCGACGTGGGGCCAAGGGAGACCCAGTACTTC,TRBJ2-5,.,.,TRBV5-4
CATSTYRETNYGYTF,TGTGCCACCAGCACTTACAGGGAAACTAACTATGGCTACACCTTC,TRBJ1-2,.,.,TRBV15
CSVRRGGLAGGDQETQYF,TGCAGCGTTAGAAGAGGGGGACTAGCGGGGGGCGACCAAGAGACCCAGTACTTC,TRBJ2-5,.,TRBD2,TRBV29-1
CATSRAGGQVGTDTQYF,TGTGCCACCAGCAGGGCGGGAGGGCAGGTCGGCACAGATACGCAGTATTTT,TRBJ2-3,once,TRBD2,TRBV15
CASSQDVQAFTYGYTF,TGTGCCAGCAGCCAAGATGTACAGGCGTTTACTTATGGCTACACCTTC,TRBJ1-2,many,.,TRBV4-2
CASSVPTGNYGYTF,TGTGCCAGCAGCGTTCCTACAGGGAACTATGGCTACACCTTC,TRBJ1-2,.,.,TRBV28
CASISGLAVNNEQFF,TGTGCCAGCATTTCGGGACTAGCGGTAAACAATGAGCAGTTCTTC,TRBJ2-1,.,TRBD2,TRBV6-9
CASSPIGQGDQPQHF,TGCGCCAGCAGCCCTATCGGACAGGGGGATCAGCCCCAGCATTTT,TRBJ1-5,.,TRBD1,TRBV4-1
CASSSHVAGGNEKLFF,TGTGCCAGCAGCTCCCACGTCGCGGGCGGTAATGAAAAACTGTTTTTT,TRBJ1-4,.,.,TRBV7-9
CASRLAASTDTQYF,TGTGCCAGCAGGCTAGCGGCTAGCACAGATACGCAGTATTTT,TRBJ2-3,.,TRBD2,TRBV6-5
CASRRLAGAADTGELFF,TGTGCAAGTCGCCGGTTAGCGGGAGCGGCTGACACCGGGGAGCTGTTTTTT,TRBJ2-2,.,.,TRBV12-2
CAWSVRLSGTEAFF,TGTGCCTGGAGCGTCCGCCTAAGCGGGACTGAAGCTTTCTTT,TRBJ1-1,.,.,TRBV30
CASSPPSRTAYNEQFF,TGTGCCAGCAGTCCACCTTCCCGGACTGCATACAATGAGCAGTTCTTC,TRBJ2-1,few,.,TRBV28
CASSLDSSSYEQYF,TGTGCCAGCAGCTTAGATTCTAGCTCCTACGAGCAGTACTTC,TRBJ2-7,.,.,TRBV7-9
CASSSTGVGTGELFF,TGCGCCAGCAGCTCCACAGGGGTGGGCACCGGGGAGCTGTTTTTT,TRBJ2-2,.,TRBD1,TRBV5-1
CASSPGNNYEQYF,TGTGCCAGCAGCCCAGGAAATAACTACGAGCAGTACTTC,TRBJ2-7,.,.,TRBV7-2
CSARRDTEAFF,TGCAGTGCTAGGCGGGACACTGAAGCTTTCTTT,TRBJ1-1,.,.,TRBV20-1
CASRTGGHEQYF,TGTGCCAGCAGAACGGGGGGCCACGAGCAGTACTTC,TRBJ2-7,.,.,TRBV2
CASSLRPGGYQPQHF,TGCGCCAGCAGCTTACGGCCAGGGGGCTATCAGCCCCAGCATTTT,TRBJ1-5,.,TRBD1,TRBV5-1
CASSPRGMNYEQYF,TGTGCCAGCAGTCCCCGCGGCATGAACTACGAGCAGTACTTC,TRBJ2-7,.,.,TRBV27
CASSLSANTGELFF,TGTGCCAGTAGCCTGTCGGCGAACACCGGGGAGCTGTTTTTT,TRBJ2-2,.,.,TRBV19
CASSEQGLSYNEQFF,TGTGCCAGCAGTGAACAGGGACTTTCCTACAATGAGCAGTTCTTC,TRBJ2-1,.,.,TRBV6-1
CASGLQGGFYEQYF,TGTGCCAGCGGGCTACAGGGGGGGTTCTACGAGCAGTACTTC,TRBJ2-7,.,.,TRBV6-5